These 27 T cell receptor beta chains were sequenced from one sample in a study of blood T cell repertoires in COVID-19. Clones were read by immunoSEQ multiplex PCR, and TCRdb kept only the in-frame ones, dropping some. The sample lists about 200,000 clones, about 90% occurring once. Material for sequencing was peripheral blood. These receptors all stem from an older woman with acute or convalescent COVID-19.

This clone appeared a single time. The chain has TRBV11-2 and TRBJ1-6; 8 bases align to TRBD1. The germline CDR1 and CDR2 sequences are SGHAT and FQNNGV. The junction had 2 bases not matched to a gene; V was cut back by 0 bases and J by 7 bases. The CDR3 covers 15 residues. The CDR3: CASSLDAGGNSPLHF. The CDR3 DNA follows: TGTGCCAGCAGCTTAGACGCAGGGGGCAATTCACCCCTCCACTTT.

The rearrangement uses TRBV12-3 or TRBV12-4 and TRBJ1-2; D gene ambiguous. There are 12 residues in the CDR3. Trimming took 2 bases from V and 9 from J, leaving 10 bases between them. For the CDR3, the DNA is TGTGCCAGCAGTTTAAGCAGGATGAGCTACACCTTC. This translates into CASSLSRMSYTF.

The genes are TRBV9 and TRBJ2-1, with D perhaps matching TRBD2 (5 bases). CDR1 SGDLS and CDR2 YYNGEE come from the germline V gene. Trimming took off 2 bases at V and 1 base at J, with 7 bases between the two ends. CDR3 length: 14 amino acids. CDR3 DNA sequence: TGTGCCAGCAGCGTTAGCGCTTCCTACAATGAGCAGTTCTTC. This sequence encodes CASSVSASYNEQFF.

This clone was found a few times. The chain recombines TRBV4-2 with TRBJ1-1; D gene ambiguous. This CDR3 has 15 residues. Germline V gene lookup returns CDR1 LGHNA and CDR2 YNFKEQ. The V end was cut by 0 bases, the J end by 2 bases, with 10 bases between. The CDR3 DNA sequence: TGTGCCAGCAGCCAAGAATCAGATTTTAACACTGAAGCTTTCTTT. Translation gives CASSQESDFNTEAFF.

The V gene is TRBV9, the J gene TRBJ1-6, with D hard to call. Germline V gives CDR1 SGDLS, CDR2 YYNGEE. This CDR3 region has 15 residues. The V gene lost 7 bases and the J gene lost 0 bases, with 11 bases spanning the gap. The CDR3 nucleotides are TGTGCCAGCGGCGCGGGGAGCTCCTATAATTCACCCCTCCACTTT. Amino acids: CASGAGSSYNSPLHF.

The chain couples TRBV3-1 (or the pseudogene TRBV3-2) to TRBJ1-6, with TRBD1 matching 7 bases. Germline V gene data show CDR1 as LGHDT and CDR2 as YNNKEL (reference sequence). With V trimmed by 4 bases and J by 10 bases, 7 bases remained unmatched. The CDR3 covers 14 residues. The CDR3 nucleotides read TGTGCCAGCAGCCGAACAGGGGAAGGATCACCCCTCCACTTT. As protein: CASSRTGEGSPLHF.

The gene calls are TRBV7-6 and TRBJ2-5; perhaps TRBD1 as D (5 bases). Germline-derived CDR1 and CDR2 are SGHVS and FNYEAQ. There are 11 residues in the CDR3. V was trimmed by 4 bases and J by 5 bases, leaving 5 bases between them. The CDR3: CASSSGETQYF. The CDR3 bases are TGTGCCAGCAGCTCAGGGGAGACCCAGTACTTC.

V usage is TRBV11-2 and J usage is TRBJ2-1; tentatively, D is TRBD1 (5 bases). CDR1 is SGHAT, CDR2 FQNNGV, per germline. The CDR3 spans 9 residues. Trimming removed 10 bases at V and 7 bases at J, with 5 bases between. The CDR3 spells CATGNEQFF. CDR3 coding DNA: TGTGCCACAGGGAATGAGCAGTTCTTC. The full variable domain, in which reference TRBV11-2 and TRBJ2-1 provide the parts outside the CDR3, is EAGVAQSPRYKIIEKRQSVAFWCNPISGHATLYWYQQILGQGPKLLIQFQNNGVVDDSQLPKDRFSAERLKGVDSTLKIQPAKLEDSAVYLCATGNEQFFGPGTRLTVL.

The CDR3 sequence is CAVIQGQNTGELFF. CDR3 nucleotides: TGTGCCGTCATCCAGGGCCAGAACACCGGGGAGCTGTTTTTT. The chain recombines TRBV7-9 with TRBJ2-2; tentatively, D is TRBD1 (5 bases). There are 14 residues in the CDR3. Trimming shortened V by 11 bases and J by 1 base, and 14 bases separated the two germline ends. The germline V gene has CDR1 SEHNR and CDR2 FQNEAQ (reference sequence).

V gene TRBV6-2 or TRBV6-3 combines with J gene TRBJ1-1; the D gene is possibly TRBD1 (5 bases). Per the germline V gene, CDR1 is MNHEY and CDR2 is SVGEGT. The CDR3 has 15 residues. Trimming stripped 4 bases from V and 0 bases from J, with 12 bases between. The CDR3 nucleotides are TGTGCCAGCAGTTTTAGGACAAGCATGAACACTGAAGCTTTCTTT. Translation gives CASSFRTSMNTEAFF.

This clone was detected only once. The rearrangement joins TRBV2 to TRBJ2-2; possible D gene TRBD2, 6 bases. There are 15 residues in the CDR3. Deletions cut 4 bases from V and 6 bases from J, with 15 bases between. CDR1 and CDR2 (germline): SNHLY, FYNNEI. The chain's CDR3 is CASSVGRRVAGELFF. CDR3 nucleotides: TGTGCCAGCAGTGTGGGGCGGAGGGTCGCCGGGGAGCTGTTTTTT.

The chain joins TRBV6-5 to TRBJ1-1, with D unclear. The ends were cut back, 0 bases at V and 1 base at J, with 9 bases in the middle. The CDR3 has 15 residues. Germline V gives CDR1 MNHEY, CDR2 SVGAGI. The CDR3 region has the DNA TGTGCCAGCAGTTACTCTAGTTTTCCGAACACTGAAGCTTTCTTT. This encodes CASSYSSFPNTEAFF.

This chain links TRBV11-3 with TRBJ2-1, with unresolved D. Germline V gene lookup returns CDR1 SGHNT and CDR2 YENEEA. Deletions cut 3 bases from V and 0 bases from J, with 9 bases between. The CDR3 loop spans 15 amino acids. CDR3 region: CASSFEFSSYNEQFF. CDR3 DNA: TGTGCCAGCAGCTTCGAGTTTAGCTCCTACAATGAGCAGTTCTTC.

The V and J genes are TRBV10-2 and TRBJ2-2; the D gene is possibly TRBD1 (5 bases). CDR3 length: 13 residues. The ends were cut back, 7 bases at V and 7 bases at J, with 13 bases in the middle. Germline lookup yields CDR1 WSHSY and CDR2 SAAADI. CDR3 DNA sequence: TGCGCCAGCATATTGAGGCAGGGCGGGGAGCTGTTTTTT. Its translation is CASILRQGGELFF.

The chain has TRBV7-2 and TRBJ2-5, with a possible D match to TRBD2 (5 bases). The CDR3 runs 13 residues. CDR1 and CDR2 from the germline V gene are SGHTA and FQGNSA. V was clipped by 5 bases and J by 5 bases, with 12 bases between them. The CDR3 region is CASSARLTETQYF. The CDR3 DNA is TGTGCCAGCAGCGCCCGACTAACGGAGACCCAGTACTTC.

This chain links TRBV5-4 with TRBJ2-2; D not certain. Germline CDR1 reads SGHNT; CDR2 reads YYREEE (reference sequence). The CDR3 covers 13 residues. The V and J ends lost 0 bases and 4 bases respectively, with 4 bases between them. The CDR3 bases are TGTGCCAGCAGCTTGGGGCCCACCGGGGAGCTGTTTTTT. Encoded protein: CASSLGPTGELFF.

A few counts support this clone. The rearrangement uses TRBV6-5 and TRBJ2-2; D not resolved. CDR3 length equals 11 residues. Germline CDR1 MNHEY, CDR2 SVGAGI. V was pared by 7 bases and J by 6 bases, with 6 bases between. CDR3 DNA: TGTGCCAGCAATCTATCCGGGGAGCTGTTTTTT. Its protein is CASNLSGELFF.

The rearrangement uses TRBV27 and TRBJ2-1; possibly TRBD2 for D (5 bases). Between the trimmed V and J ends, which lost 6 bases and 5 bases, there was a span of 11 bases. The length of the CDR3 is 13 residues. The germline gives CDR1 MNHEY, CDR2 SMNVEV (reference sequence). CDR3 residues: CASRSHGDNEQFF. The CDR3 DNA sequence: TGTGCCAGCAGGTCTCACGGGGACAATGAGCAGTTCTTC.

The V and J genes are TRBV27 and TRBJ2-1, with 8 bases aligning to TRBD2. The CDR3 extends over 17 amino acids. The germline V gene has CDR1 MNHEY and CDR2 SMNVEV (reference sequence). V lost 5 bases to trimming and J lost 2 bases; unmatched junction nucleotides: 11. CDR3 sequence reads: CASSPTLLAGAYNEQFF. The CDR3 DNA reads TGTGCCAGCAGTCCTACCCTTCTAGCGGGCGCCTACAATGAGCAGTTCTTC.

CDR3 region: CASSPEAHLNQPQHF. The CDR3 bases are TGTGCCAGCAGCCCAGAGGCCCACTTGAATCAGCCCCAGCATTTT. The rearrangement uses TRBV9 and TRBJ1-5; D is ambiguous. Trimming took off 4 bases at V and 4 bases at J, with 15 bases between the two ends. CDR1 is SGDLS and CDR2 is YYNGEE in the germline V gene. The CDR3 is made up of 15 amino acids.

The chain carries TRBV11-2 and TRBJ1-2; 9 bases map to TRBD1. This CDR3 is built from 13 residues. The germline gives CDR1 SGHAT, CDR2 FQNNGV. J lost 7 bases, V lost 4 bases, and 4 bases had no gene match. The chain's CDR3 is CASSSGTGSGYTF. CDR3 bases: TGTGCCAGCAGCTCCGGGACAGGGAGTGGCTACACCTTC.

This clone was observed a single time. The J gene is TRBJ2-3, the V gene TRBV4-3; perhaps TRBD2 as D (5 bases). The V end was cut by 4 bases, the J end by 0 bases, with 20 bases between. CDR1 LGHNA and CDR2 YSLEER come from the germline V gene. The CDR3 length is 18 residues. In nucleotides, the CDR3 is TGCGCCAGCAGCCCCACACGGGAAGTCTCCTTTAGCACAGATACGCAGTATTTT. It translates to CASSPTREVSFSTDTQYF.

This clone was seen a few times. DNA of the CDR3: TGTGCCAGCAGCTTAAGGCGGCAGCCCGACGAGCAGTACTTC. It is translated as CASSLRRQPDEQYF. The genes are TRBV7-2 and TRBJ2-7; D uncertain. V dropped 2 bases and J dropped 5 bases, with 13 bases sitting between them. Germline V lookup: CDR1 SGHTA, CDR2 FQGNSA. The CDR3 is 14 residues long.

This sequence joins TRBV5-1 and TRBJ2-1; D is uncertain. This CDR3 has 13 amino acids. Germline CDR1 and CDR2: SGHRS and YFSETQ. V lost 4 bases and J lost 7, with 12 bases in between. CDR3 sequence: CASSPPSRNEQFF. As DNA, the CDR3 is TGCGCCAGCAGCCCCCCCTCGAGAAATGAGCAGTTCTTC. Full variable domain (remainder filled in from reference TRBV5-1 and TRBJ2-1): KAGVTQTPRYLIKTRGQQVTLSCSPISGHRSVSWYQQTPGQGLQFLFEYFSETQRNKGNFPGRFSGRQFSNSRSEMNVSTLELGDSALYLCASSPPSRNEQFFGPGTRLTVL.

The rearrangement uses TRBV25-1 and TRBJ1-1, with D unclear. This CDR3 spans 14 amino acids. Trimming left V 0 bases short and J 3 bases short, with 8 bases between. Germline lookup yields CDR1 MGHDK and CDR2 SYGVNS. The CDR3 sequence: CASSEYIGDTEAFF. CDR3 DNA sequence: TGTGCCAGCAGTGAATATATCGGGGACACTGAAGCTTTCTTT.

CDR3 nucleotides: TGTGCCAGCAGCTTTGTGGTCACAGGGGCGGAGACCCAGTACTTC. Translation gives CASSFVVTGAETQYF. The chain joins TRBV11-2 to TRBJ2-5; 7 bases agree with TRBD1. After removal of 3 bases from V and 5 bases from J, the junction contained 9 bases not matched to a gene. The CDR3 sequence is 15 residues long. In germline, CDR1 is SGHAT, CDR2 FQNNGV.

Details on this clone: Other DNA sequences in the sample encode the same CDR3. This chain links TRBV18 with TRBJ1-1; D is perhaps TRBD1 (6 bases). This CDR3 is built from 13 residues. Germline V lookup: CDR1 KGHSH, CDR2 LQKENI. Trimming took off 5 bases at V and 4 bases at J, with 11 bases between the two ends. This chain's CDR3 is CASSATGITEAFF. In DNA, the CDR3 is TGTGCCAGCTCAGCCACAGGGATCACTGAAGCTTTCTTT. The full variable domain, completed using reference TRBV18 and TRBJ1-1, is NAGVMQNPRHLVRRRGQEARLRCSPMKGHSHVYWYRQLPEEGLKFMVYLQKENIIDESGMPKERFSAEFPKEGPSILRIQQVVRGDSAAYFCASSATGITEAFFGQGTRLTVV.